The T cell receptor (beta chain) described here comes from a study of CD4 T cells in relation to SARS-CoV-2 and coronaviruses (dated by TCRdb to the early 2020s). For the study in its entirety: Patient-derived lymphoblastoid cell lines were used to map the HLA restriction of shared crossreactive spike epitopes. The Adaptive Biotechnologies TCR-sequencing kit was used to sequence samples from a few pre-COVID donors and the naive versus memory experiments, whereas other data were Illumina-based. Expansion assays from other donors in the study were sequenced with a different, Illumina-based TCR-beta assay. The study assessed, at the TCR clonotype level, memory CD4+ T cell crossreactivity between SARS-CoV-2 and common cold coronavirus spike proteins.

Uncultured naive and memory CD4+ T cell DNA received deep-resolution immunoSEQ TCR-beta sequencing. The authors' analysis ran thus. During preprocessing, nonproductive sequences were removed, as were CDR3s that did not start with C, did not end with F or W, or were shorter than 7 amino acids. Cultured and uncultured naive and memory CD4+ repertoires were searched for previously identified spike- and CEF-reactive CDR3s. CDR3 homology was measured as pairwise Levenshtein distance, computed with the stringdist R package after trimming three terminal residues from each end. TCRdb carries this immuneACCESS record with in-frame sequences only. Its versions omit some clonotypes, under half of them owing to an unresolved V gene in the studies checked, with the rest unexplained. V, J and clone size are those of that table, while D and trimming were read from the DNA. The sample contains under 90,000 clones, approximately 95% of them found a single time. The top ten hold 0.2% to 0.25% of the sample.

What the study reported, not specific to this receptor: The study was limited by small numbers of patients and tested TCRs. Compared with monoreactive clones, crossreactive clones had significantly weaker SARS-CoV-2-driven expansion, a result consistent with antigenic imprinting. In 65% to 70% of donors, memory CD4+ clonotypes turned up that crossrecognized SARS-CoV-2 and at least one common cold coronavirus spike. Pre-pandemic and post-infection samples were not both contributed by any donor, so tracing of the source of pre-existing responses was limited. Sequencing naive versus memory cells indicated that the assay picks up memory recall responses, not primary responses primed during culture. Since the crossreactivity analysis centred on spike protein, crossreactivity against other viral proteins was not assessed.

Deletion took 2 bases off V and 1 base off J, with a span of 11 bases between the germline ends. The CDR3, from cysteine to phenylalanine, totals 15 residues. CDR3 DNA only is kept here, 45 bases in frame from base 1. In the germline V gene (reference sequence), CDR1 corresponds to MNHEY and CDR2 to SMNVEV. For this clone: The antigen it recognizes is unknown. Base qualities are not recorded, but no much larger clone differs from it by a single base.

CD4+ T cells from unexposed donors were collected before the COVID-19 pandemic (2011-2018). Naive and memory CD4+ T cells were separated from cryopreserved PBMCs through CD4 enrichment, which was followed by EasySep naive CD4+ T cell enrichment. Leukapheresis product for the unexposed donors was purchased commercially. Ficoll-Paque PLUS gradient centrifugation was used to isolate PBMCs from either whole blood or leukapheresis product. PBMCs were either used fresh in the expansion assay or cryopreserved at -140 degrees C. The QIAamp Micro DNA Kit was used to extract genomic DNA from the CD4+ T cells.

Sequencing input: naive CD4+ T cells from PBMCs. Sample cell subset or site, as interpreted from the label and publication: naive CD4+ T cells isolated by negative enrichment. The TCR comes from a human donor in good health. The chain was built from TRBV27 and TRBJ2-5; there is no confident call for the D gene. The nucleotides read TGTGCCAGCAGTTTACTGTCCGGAGCCCAAGAGACCCAGTACTTC. Its protein reads: CASSLLSGAQETQYF.